This T cell receptor (beta chain) was captured by sequencing in a study of OX40 agonist ivuxolimab in advanced cancers. The V end lost 2 bases, the J end lost 12 bases, and 7 bases lay between the germline ends. This CDR3 is built from 11 residues. The V gene's germline CDR1 is MGHRA and CDR2 YSYEKL. The repertoire was sequenced with immunoSEQ multiplex PCR; TCRdb's copy has only in-frame clones and lacks some. The profile shows over 65,000 clones, about 84% of them singletons. The sample here was CD4+ or CD8+ T cells sorted from blood, taken in a trial of the OX40 agonist ivuxolimab. The clonotype originates from an adult with an advanced solid tumor such as melanoma, head and neck, liver or kidney cancer. The J gene is TRBJ1-4, the V gene TRBV4-1; a weak D match, TRBD1 (6 bases). CDR3 amino acids: CASSQYRELFF. The CDR3 DNA is TGCGCCAGCAGCCAATACAGGGAACTGTTTTTT.